This T cell receptor (beta chain) appears in the sequencing data of a study of long-term antiretroviral therapy in people with HIV. Trimming removed 3 bases at V and 4 bases at J, with 10 bases between. CDR1 and CDR2 (germline): MNHNS, SASEGT. This CDR3 is 15 amino acids long. Assay version v3.0 of immunoSEQ was used, and it was run at survey level. Using immunoSEQ multiplex PCR, the repertoire was profiled, and TCRdb retains in-frame clones only, with some absent. The data contain 25,000 to 35,000 clones, about 88% of them singletons. The clonotype was recovered from a man aged 50-59 years with HIV. Sequencing was performed on unsorted PBMCs, taken around 5 years before starting antiretroviral therapy. The chain uses TRBV6-1 and TRBJ1-6; D gene uncertain. The CDR3 region has the DNA TGTGCCAGCAGTGAGGGTCAGCCTTATAATTCACCCCTCCACTTT. It translates to CASSEGQPYNSPLHF.